A single sample is the source of the 19 T cell receptor beta chains below, sequenced in a study of blood T cells in healthy people across ages. It was with a sample-barcoded 5' primer and a J-beta primer mix that a second PCR of about 6 to 11 cycles was run. One entry per CDR3 protein, called by TCRdb with MiXCR from the 5' RACE reads. The top ten clones hold under 8.5% of a sample with about 1,400,000 distinct CDR3 sequences, around 59% of them seen once. Sequencing was carried out using blood. All receptors come from a man between 18 and 35 years old in good health.

Comment on this clonotype: Since a much larger clone is just one base distant, this may be a read error. J is TRBJ1-1 and V is TRBV20-1, with D hard to call. The CDR3 is 13 amino acids. Per germline, CDR1 DFQATT and CDR2 SNEGSKA (reference sequence). Trimming took 7 bases from V and 3 from J, leaving 15 bases between them. The DNA of the CDR3 is TGCAGTGTGAAGAGAGGGAGTGACACTGAAGCTTTCTTT. Translated: CSVKRGSDTEAFF.

Worth noting for this clonotype: One end of the junction does not line up with germline, which may come from a read error. The V gene is TRBV5-1, the J gene TRBJ2-6; 7 nucleotides agree with TRBD1. This CDR3 has 16 amino acids. CDR1 is SGHRS, CDR2 YFSETQ, per germline. The CDR3: CAGSLRQGSGANVLTF. The CDR3 DNA sequence: TGCGCCGGCAGCTTGAGACAGGGCTCTGGGGCCAACGTCCTGACTTTC.

V and J are TRBV4-2 and TRBJ1-1, with D perhaps matching TRBD1 (5 bases). Trimming took 0 bases from V and 2 from J, leaving 10 bases between them. Per the germline V gene, CDR1 is LGHNA and CDR2 is YNFKEQ. The CDR3 runs to 15 residues. The CDR3 DNA follows: TGTGCCAGCAGCCAAGAGGGGGGAAGTAACACTGAAGCTTTCTTT. This translates into CASSQEGGSNTEAFF.

This chain connects TRBV21-1 to TRBJ1-2; the listed D gene, TRBD1, was not tested against the DNA. TRBV21-1 is tagged as a pseudogene. This CDR3 has 14 residues. In DNA form, the CDR3 reads TGTGCCATCTCACCGGGACAGGGTATTCATGACTACACCTTC. Its protein product is CAISPGQGIHDYTF.

The table lists this clonotype with a count of one. The rearrangement joins TRBV30 to TRBJ2-1; D unclear. The CDR3 has 12 amino acids. The germline V gene has CDR1 GTSNPN and CDR2 SVGIG (reference sequence). Trimming took off 4 bases at V and 6 bases at J, with 10 bases between the two ends. The CDR3 DNA sequence: TGTGCCTGGACCTCTTCCGGCAATGAGCAGTTCTTC. As protein: CAWTSSGNEQFF.

The genes are TRBV12-3 or TRBV12-4 and TRBJ2-3; 8 nucleotides line up with TRBD2. The CDR3 covers 15 residues. J lost 6 bases, V lost 3 bases, and 8 bases had no gene match. The CDR3: CASSLGASGSDTQYF. The CDR3 DNA sequence: TGTGCCAGCAGTTTGGGGGCTAGCGGGTCGGATACGCAGTATTTT.

The chain carries TRBV27 and TRBJ2-3; D is unresolved. Germline CDR1 reads MNHEY; CDR2 reads SMNVEV (reference sequence). Trimming took off 2 bases at V and 5 bases at J, with 11 bases between the two ends. The CDR3 is 14 residues long. As DNA, the CDR3 is TGTGCCAGCAGTTTACCCCCTCCCAGAGATACGCAGTATTTT. Encoded protein: CASSLPPPRDTQYF.

The CDR3 sequence: CASSLPHYEQYF. DNA of the CDR3: TGCGCCAGCAGCTTGCCCCACTACGAGCAGTACTTC. The chain joins TRBV5-1 to TRBJ2-7; D unclear. Germline values: CDR1 SGHRS, CDR2 YFSETQ. The length of the CDR3 is 12 residues. Trimming shortened V by 1 base and J by 3 bases, and 5 bases separated the two germline ends.

Only a few counts were recorded for this clonotype. This chain uses TRBV6-5 with TRBJ2-7; D gene uncertain. Trimming pared 5 bases from V and 6 bases from J, leaving 8 bases between. Germline CDR1 and CDR2: MNHEY and SVGAGI. This CDR3 comprises 11 residues. The CDR3 coding sequence is TGTGCCAGCAGTAACGGGTTCGAGCAGTACTTC. This sequence encodes CASSNGFEQYF.

The gene calls are TRBV7-6 and TRBJ2-7, with 8 bases aligning to TRBD2. This CDR3 comprises 14 residues. With 1 base clipped from V and 4 bases from J, the junction kept 3 bases outside the gene matches. Germline CDR1 SGHVS, CDR2 FNYEAQ. CDR3 loop: CASSLEPSGYEQYF. The CDR3 DNA is TGTGCCAGCAGCTTAGAACCTAGCGGGTACGAGCAGTACTTC.

The rearrangement links TRBV9 to TRBJ1-1, with a possible D match to TRBD1 (6 bases). Germline V gene sequence: CDR1 SGDLS, CDR2 YYNGEE. Deletions cut 4 bases from V and 4 bases from J, with 11 bases between. This CDR3 is built from 13 residues. CDR3 in amino acids: CASSTGRSTEAFF. In DNA, the CDR3 is TGTGCCAGCAGCACAGGGAGAAGCACTGAAGCTTTCTTT.

The CDR3: CASRRLGGKTEAFF. The CDR3 coding sequence is TGTGCCAGCAGGCGCCTGGGGGGAAAAACTGAAGCTTTCTTT. The genes are TRBV12-3 or TRBV12-4 and TRBJ1-1, with D maybe TRBD1 (5 bases). V dropped 6 bases and J dropped 5 bases, with 16 bases sitting between them. The CDR3 runs to 14 residues.

The chain has TRBV12-3 or TRBV12-4 and TRBJ2-5; either TRBD1 or TRBD2 may fit D (5 bases each). The CDR3 spans 15 residues. V lost 4 bases and J 5 bases, leaving 17 bases between the germline ends. In DNA form, the CDR3 reads TGTGCCAGCAGTTCCCCGACAGCGGAGCCGGAGACCCAGTACTTC. As protein: CASSSPTAEPETQYF.

The chain uses TRBV29-1 and TRBJ1-1, with 10 bases lining up with TRBD1. Germline-derived CDR1 and CDR2 are SQVTM and ANQGSEA. J gave up 3 bases and V 4 bases, and 14 bases lay outside the gene matches. The CDR3 contains 17 residues. CDR3 DNA: TGCAGCGTTGGACCGCCGACAGGGGGCGCAACGGACACTGAAGCTTTCTTT. Protein: CSVGPPTGGATDTEAFF.

The chain uses TRBV3-1 and TRBJ2-5; perhaps TRBD1 as D (6 bases). The end of the DNA fits TRBJ2-7 better, so the J call may be wrong. Per germline, CDR1 LGHDT and CDR2 YNNKEL (reference sequence). This CDR3 is 14 amino acids long. Written as DNA, the CDR3 is TGTGCCAGCAGACAGGGAAGGTCTCCCTACGAGCAGTACTTC. Protein: CASRQGRSPYEQYF.

This clonotype was observed many times. This chain links TRBV14 with TRBJ1-4; the D is unclear. The CDR3 totals 16 residues. CDR1 is SGHDN and CDR2 is FVKESK in the germline V gene. Trimming cost V 4 bases and J 0 bases, with 12 bases left between them. Here the CDR3 DNA reads TGTGCCAGCAGCCCTCTCGGGTCGGCAACTAATGAAAAACTGTTTTTT. Amino acids: CASSPLGSATNEKLFF.

V gene TRBV6-5 combines with J gene TRBJ2-3; D tentatively reads TRBD1 or TRBD2 (5 bases each). Germline CDR1 is MNHEY and CDR2 is SVGAGI. The V and J ends lost 7 bases and 0 bases respectively, with 11 bases between them. CDR3 length: 14 residues. Here the CDR3 DNA reads TGTGCCAGCAACTCAGAGGGGAGCACAGATACGCAGTATTTT. Protein sequence: CASNSEGSTDTQYF.

The gene calls are TRBV6-6 and TRBJ1-5; TRBD1 aligns across 7 bases. J was trimmed by 8 bases and V by 6 bases; bases with no gene match: 10. Per germline, CDR1 MNHNY and CDR2 SVGAGI (reference sequence). The CDR3 covers 14 residues. The CDR3 nucleotides read TGTGCCAGCAGCCTGAGGGGGCTAAACGAGCCCCAGCATTTT. Amino acid sequence: CASSLRGLNEPQHF.

CDR3 loop: CASTLPPRAREQYF. CDR3 DNA sequence: TGTGCCAGCACCTTGCCGCCACGGGCTCGCGAGCAGTACTTC. This chain uses TRBV7-2 with TRBJ2-7; no clear D. V gave up 7 bases and J gave up 6 bases, with 19 bases separating them. This CDR3 region has 14 residues. Germline CDR1 reads SGHTA; CDR2 reads FQGNSA.